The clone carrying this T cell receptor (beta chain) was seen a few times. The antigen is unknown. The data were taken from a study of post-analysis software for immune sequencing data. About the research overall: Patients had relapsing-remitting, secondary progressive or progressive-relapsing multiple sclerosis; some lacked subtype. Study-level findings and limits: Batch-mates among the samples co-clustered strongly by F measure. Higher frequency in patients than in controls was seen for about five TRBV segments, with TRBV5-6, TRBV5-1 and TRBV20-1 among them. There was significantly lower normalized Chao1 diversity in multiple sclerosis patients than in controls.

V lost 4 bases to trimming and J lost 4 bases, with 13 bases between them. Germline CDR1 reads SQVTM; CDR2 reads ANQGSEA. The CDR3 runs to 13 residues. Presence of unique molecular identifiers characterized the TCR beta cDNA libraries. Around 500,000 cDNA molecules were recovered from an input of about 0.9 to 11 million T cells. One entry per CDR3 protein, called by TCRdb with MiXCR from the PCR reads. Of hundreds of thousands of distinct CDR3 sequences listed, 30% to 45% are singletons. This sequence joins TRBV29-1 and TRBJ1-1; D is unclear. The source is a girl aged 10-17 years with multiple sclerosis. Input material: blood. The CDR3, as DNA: TGCAGCGTTGCGGCAGGTTTTGGCACTGAAGCTTTCTTT. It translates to CSVAAGFGTEAFF.